This passage covers 19 T cell receptor beta chains from one sample sequenced in a study of T cells after yellow fever vaccination. MiXCR, run by TCRdb on the 5' RACE reads, gives a single entry per CDR3 protein. The sample has 500,000 to 550,000 distinct CDR3 sequences, 21% seen once; the top ten hold around 17%. Sample: PBMCs, taken approximately 22 days after the first yellow fever vaccination. The receptors come from a young man who received the YFV17D yellow fever vaccine.

This chain connects TRBV28 to TRBJ1-1; tentatively, D is TRBD1 (5 bases). CDR1 and CDR2 from the germline V gene are MDHEN and SYDVKM. The CDR3 runs 14 residues. V lost 2 bases to trimming and J lost 0 bases, with 7 bases between them. CDR3 region: CASSLSRVNTEAFF. In DNA form, the CDR3 reads TGTGCCAGCAGTTTAAGCAGGGTGAACACTGAAGCTTTCTTT.

Many counts were recorded for this clonotype. The V gene is TRBV7-2, the J gene TRBJ2-7; possibly TRBD1 or TRBD2 for D (5 bases each). The CDR3 extends over 12 amino acids. Germline CDR1 is SGHTA and CDR2 is FQGNSA. Trimming removed 5 bases from V and 6 bases from J, with 11 bases in between. CDR3 in DNA: TGTGCCAGCAGCCCCTGGGACGGCGAGCAGTACTTC. Its protein is CASSPWDGEQYF.

The chain recombines TRBV5-1 with TRBJ2-3; the match to TRBD2 covers 7 bases. The CDR3 has 14 amino acids. Germline CDR1 and CDR2: SGHRS and YFSETQ. Germline trimming cut 3 bases from V and 5 bases from J; bases unmatched to any gene: 6. CDR3 DNA: TGCGCCAGCAGCTCTGGACTAGGGATAGATACGCAGTATTTT. Translating it yields CASSSGLGIDTQYF.

This chain links TRBV7-9 with TRBJ2-5, with 10 bases fitting TRBD2. There are 15 residues in the CDR3. CDR1 SEHNR and CDR2 FQNEAQ come from the germline V gene (reference sequence). V shed 4 bases, J shed 5 bases, and the junction held 7 bases outside the gene matches. The CDR3 here is CASSSQAGGPETQYF. In DNA form, the CDR3 reads TGTGCCAGCAGCTCCCAAGCGGGGGGGCCGGAGACCCAGTACTTC.

This clonotype was seen more than once but under ten times. The rearrangement links TRBV20-1 to TRBJ2-3; D is ambiguous. The CDR3 is 12 residues long. V was trimmed by 3 bases and J by 3 bases, leaving 7 bases between them. Germline CDR1 DFQATT, CDR2 SNEGSKA (reference sequence). CDR3 loop: CSASLVTDTQYF. In DNA, the CDR3 is TGCAGTGCTAGTCTTGTAACAGATACGCAGTATTTT.

The CDR3: CASSQGVRDRAPGAQYF. DNA for the CDR3: TGTGCCAGCAGCCAAGGGGTCCGGGACAGGGCCCCAGGGGCCCAGTACTTC. The V call is TRBV3-1, the J call TRBJ2-5; 9 bases line up with TRBD1. J was trimmed by 9 bases and V by 1 base; bases with no gene match: 15. The CDR3 covers 17 residues. Per germline, CDR1 LGHDT and CDR2 YNNKEL (reference sequence).

The rearrangement joins TRBV5-6 to TRBJ2-2; 9 nucleotides line up with TRBD1. Germline loops: CDR1 SGHDT, CDR2 YYEEEE. The CDR3 runs to 16 residues. Trimming at V came to 2 bases and at J to 2 bases, leaving 4 bases not matched to a gene. The CDR3 bases are TGTGCCAGCAGCTTTTGGGACAGGGTAAACACCGGGGAGCTGTTTTTT. The encoded protein is CASSFWDRVNTGELFF.

The rearrangement joins TRBV7-9 to TRBJ1-6, with TRBD1 identical over 10 bases. The CDR3 has 14 amino acids. The germline V gene has CDR1 SEHNR and CDR2 FQNEAQ (reference sequence). Unmatched junction bases numbered 5, after V lost 10 bases and J lost 5 bases. DNA of the CDR3: TGTGCCACCACGGGACAGGGGAATAATTCACCCCTCCACTTT. This sequence encodes CATTGQGNNSPLHF. The variable domain in full, with the rest retrieved from reference TRBV7-9 and TRBJ1-6, is DTGVSQNPRHKITKRGQNVTFRCDPISEHNRLYWYRQTLGQGPEFLTYFQNEAQLEKSRLLSDRFSAERPKGSFSTLEIQRTEQGDSAMYLCATTGQGNNSPLHFGNGTRLTVT.

CDR3 residues: CASSEYGDTPPQHF. DNA for the CDR3: TGTGCCAGCAGTGAATACGGGGACACTCCGCCCCAGCATTTT. This chain joins TRBV2 and TRBJ1-5; D possibly corresponds to TRBD1 (6 bases). Germline V lookup: CDR1 SNHLY, CDR2 FYNNEI. The CDR3 has 14 amino acids. V lost 2 bases to trimming and J lost 9 bases, with 14 bases between them.

This clonotype came up a few times. The chain carries TRBV12-3 or TRBV12-4 and TRBJ2-3; possibly TRBD2 for D (7 bases). The CDR3 runs 15 residues. Trimming took 0 bases from V and 6 from J, leaving 13 bases between them. The CDR3 is CASSLARGGADTQYF. The CDR3 DNA sequence: TGTGCCAGCAGTTTAGCCAGGGGAGGGGCGGATACGCAGTATTTT.

The rearrangement uses TRBV29-1 and TRBJ2-2; maybe TRBD2 (5 bases). The CDR3 is 14 residues long. V lost 0 bases and J lost 6, with 11 bases in between. The germline V gene has CDR1 SQVTM and CDR2 ANQGSEA. Here the CDR3 reads CSVEDRIGAGELFF. CDR3 nucleotide sequence: TGCAGCGTTGAAGATCGGATCGGGGCCGGGGAGCTGTTTTTT.

V is TRBV5-1 and J is TRBJ2-1, with D possibly being TRBD2 (6 bases). The ends were cut back, 7 bases at V and 3 bases at J, with 14 bases in the middle. This CDR3 has 14 amino acids. Germline lookup yields CDR1 SGHRS and CDR2 YFSETQ. Here the CDR3 DNA reads TGCGCCAGCGGGAGAGGCGGGGACTACAATGAGCAGTTCTTC. Translated, it gives CASGRGGDYNEQFF.

CDR3 amino acids: CASSLVIRDYEQYF. For the CDR3, the DNA is TGTGCCAGCAGCCTAGTCATTCGAGACTACGAGCAGTACTTC. The V call is TRBV4-2, the J call TRBJ2-7; D gene ambiguous. There are 14 residues in the CDR3. Germline loops: CDR1 LGHNA, CDR2 YNFKEQ. The ends were cut back, 4 bases at V and 3 bases at J, with 13 bases in the middle.

This clonotype was observed a handful of times. The gene calls are TRBV12-3 or TRBV12-4 and TRBJ2-1; 10 nucleotides line up with TRBD2. The CDR3 extends over 15 amino acids. The junction had 7 bases not matched to a gene; V was cut back by 7 bases and J by 4 bases. CDR3 region: CASTPLAGLYNEQFF. The CDR3 nucleotides are TGTGCCAGCACTCCACTAGCGGGGTTATACAATGAGCAGTTCTTC.

This chain joins TRBV20-1 and TRBJ2-5; 11 bases align to TRBD2. Per germline, CDR1 DFQATT and CDR2 SNEGSKA (reference sequence). The CDR3 sequence is 16 residues long. V lost 0 bases to trimming and J lost 7 bases; unmatched junction nucleotides: 10. This CDR3 is CSARDRIAGGMGTQYF. The CDR3 DNA sequence: TGCAGTGCTAGAGATAGGATAGCGGGGGGGATGGGGACCCAGTACTTC.

The V call is TRBV4-3, the J call TRBJ1-5; D is uncertain. Per the germline V gene, CDR1 is LGHNA and CDR2 is YSLEER. V gave up 5 bases and J gave up 0 bases, with 11 bases separating them. This CDR3 region has 15 residues. CDR3 bases: TGCGCCAGCAGCTACTCCGCAGATAGCAATCAGCCCCAGCATTTT. Protein sequence: CASSYSADSNQPQHF.

This clonotype was counted only a few times. CDR3 residues: CASSWDTDTQYF. The DNA of the CDR3 is TGTGCCAGCAGTTGGGATACAGATACGCAGTATTTT. The chain employs TRBV12-3 or TRBV12-4 and TRBJ2-3; the D is unclear. This CDR3 spans 12 amino acids. V lost 4 bases and J lost 3, with 5 bases in between.

V gene TRBV7-9 combines with J gene TRBJ2-7; D is unclear. The V and J ends lost 1 base and 2 bases respectively, with 9 bases between them. Germline CDR1 is SEHNR and CDR2 is FQNEAQ (reference sequence). The length of the CDR3 is 14 residues. The CDR3, as DNA: TGTGCCAGCAGCTTAGATGCAGCCACCTACGAGCAGTACTTC. It translates to CASSLDAATYEQYF.

This clonotype was found many times. At one end the junction does not follow the germline gene, possibly because of a read error. The chain couples TRBV5-1 to TRBJ1-3, with TRBD1 identical over 9 bases. The CDR3 runs to 13 residues. Looked up from germline, CDR1 is SGHRS and CDR2 is YFSETQ. The CDR3 nucleotides are TGTGCCAGCAGCTTAGGACAGGGGAACACCATATATTTT. Encoded protein: CASSLGQGNTIYF.